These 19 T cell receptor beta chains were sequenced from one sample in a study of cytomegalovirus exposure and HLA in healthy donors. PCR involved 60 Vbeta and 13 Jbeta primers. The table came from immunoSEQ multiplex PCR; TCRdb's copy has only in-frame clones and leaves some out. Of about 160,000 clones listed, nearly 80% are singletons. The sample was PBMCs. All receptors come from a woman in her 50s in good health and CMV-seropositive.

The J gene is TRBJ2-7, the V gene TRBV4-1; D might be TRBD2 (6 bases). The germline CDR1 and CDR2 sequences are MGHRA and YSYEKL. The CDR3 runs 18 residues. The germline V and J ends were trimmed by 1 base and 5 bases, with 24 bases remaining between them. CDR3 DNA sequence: TGCGCCAGCAGCCAAGCCCTTGGGACTGATTTCAAAGGGGACGAGCAGTACTTC. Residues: CASSQALGTDFKGDEQYF.

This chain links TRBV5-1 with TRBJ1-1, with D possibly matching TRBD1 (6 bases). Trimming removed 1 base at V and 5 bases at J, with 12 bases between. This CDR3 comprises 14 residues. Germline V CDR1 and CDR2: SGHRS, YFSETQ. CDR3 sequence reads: CASSLSTGGTEAFF. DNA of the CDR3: TGCGCCAGCAGCTTGTCGACAGGTGGGACTGAAGCTTTCTTT.

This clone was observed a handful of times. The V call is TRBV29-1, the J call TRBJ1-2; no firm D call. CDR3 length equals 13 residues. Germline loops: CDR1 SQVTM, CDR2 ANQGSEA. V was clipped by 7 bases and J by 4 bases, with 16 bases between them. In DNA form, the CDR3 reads TGCAGCGGATCGGGCGGGCGCGGCTATGGCTACACCTTC. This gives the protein CSGSGGRGYGYTF.

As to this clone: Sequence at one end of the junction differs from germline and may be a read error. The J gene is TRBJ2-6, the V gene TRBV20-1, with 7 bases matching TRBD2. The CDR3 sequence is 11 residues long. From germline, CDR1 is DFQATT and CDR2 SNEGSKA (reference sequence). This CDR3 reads CSAGGGNVLTF. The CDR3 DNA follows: TGCAGTGCTGGGGGGGGCAACGTCCTGACTTTC.

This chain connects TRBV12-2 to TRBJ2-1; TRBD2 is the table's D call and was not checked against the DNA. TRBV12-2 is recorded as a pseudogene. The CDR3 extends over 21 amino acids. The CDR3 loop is CASRLRRRLAGGLADYNEQFF. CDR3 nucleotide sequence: TGTGCAAGTCGCCTCCGAAGAAGACTAGCGGGAGGACTAGCCGACTACAATGAGCAGTTCTTC.

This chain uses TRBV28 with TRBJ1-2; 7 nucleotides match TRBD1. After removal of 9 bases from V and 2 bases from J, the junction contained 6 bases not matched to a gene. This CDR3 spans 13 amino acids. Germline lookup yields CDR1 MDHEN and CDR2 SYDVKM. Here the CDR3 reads CASLPGQNYGYTF. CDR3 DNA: TGTGCCAGTTTACCGGGACAGAACTATGGCTACACCTTC.

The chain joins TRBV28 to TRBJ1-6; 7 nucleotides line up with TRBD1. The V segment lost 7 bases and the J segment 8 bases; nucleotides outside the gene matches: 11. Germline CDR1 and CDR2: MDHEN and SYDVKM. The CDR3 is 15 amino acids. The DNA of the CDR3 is TGTGCCAGCAATGGACCGGGACAGCCGTATTCACCCCTCCACTTT. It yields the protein CASNGPGQPYSPLHF.

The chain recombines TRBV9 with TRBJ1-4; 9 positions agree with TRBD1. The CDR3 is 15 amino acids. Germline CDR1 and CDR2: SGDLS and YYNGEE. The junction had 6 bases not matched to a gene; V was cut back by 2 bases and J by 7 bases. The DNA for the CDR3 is TGTGCCAGCAGCGTTACAGGGGGCTCCGGTGAAAAACTGTTTTTT. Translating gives CASSVTGGSGEKLFF.

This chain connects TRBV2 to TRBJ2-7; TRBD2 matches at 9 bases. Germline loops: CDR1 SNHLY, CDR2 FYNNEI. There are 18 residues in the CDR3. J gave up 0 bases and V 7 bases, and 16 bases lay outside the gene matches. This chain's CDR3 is CASTRGGFSGGSSYEQYF. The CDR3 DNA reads TGTGCCAGCACCCGAGGGGGCTTTAGCGGGGGAAGCTCCTACGAGCAGTACTTC.

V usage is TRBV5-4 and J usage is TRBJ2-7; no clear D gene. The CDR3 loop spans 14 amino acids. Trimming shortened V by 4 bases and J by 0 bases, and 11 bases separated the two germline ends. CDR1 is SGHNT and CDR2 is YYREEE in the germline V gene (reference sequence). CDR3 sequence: CASSPLPGSYEQYF. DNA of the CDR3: TGTGCCAGCAGCCCGCTCCCGGGCTCCTACGAGCAGTACTTC.

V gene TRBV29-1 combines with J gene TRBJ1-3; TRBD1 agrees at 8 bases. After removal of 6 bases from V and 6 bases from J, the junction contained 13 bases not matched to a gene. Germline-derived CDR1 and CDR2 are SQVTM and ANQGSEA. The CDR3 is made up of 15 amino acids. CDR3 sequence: CSVAPGTGLANTIYF. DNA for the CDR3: TGCAGCGTCGCGCCCGGGACAGGTCTTGCAAACACCATATATTTT.

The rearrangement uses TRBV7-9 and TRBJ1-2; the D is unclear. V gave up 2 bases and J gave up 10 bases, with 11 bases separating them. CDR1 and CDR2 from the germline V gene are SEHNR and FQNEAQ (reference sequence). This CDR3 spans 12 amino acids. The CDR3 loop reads CASSLSEALYTF. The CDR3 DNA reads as TGTGCCAGCAGCTTATCGGAGGCCCTCTACACCTTC.

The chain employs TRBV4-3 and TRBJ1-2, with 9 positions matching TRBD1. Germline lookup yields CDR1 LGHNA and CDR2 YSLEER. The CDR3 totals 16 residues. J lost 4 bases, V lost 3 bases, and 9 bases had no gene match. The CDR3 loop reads CASSHRLGQGGYGYTF. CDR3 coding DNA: TGCGCCAGCAGCCACAGGCTGGGACAGGGAGGCTATGGCTACACCTTC.

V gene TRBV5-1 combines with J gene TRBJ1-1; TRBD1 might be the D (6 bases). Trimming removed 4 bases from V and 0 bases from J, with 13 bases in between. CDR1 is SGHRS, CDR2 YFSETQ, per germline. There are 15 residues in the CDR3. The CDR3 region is CASSLNTGMNTEAFF. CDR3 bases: TGCGCCAGCAGCCTTAACACAGGGATGAACACTGAAGCTTTCTTT.

CDR3 coding DNA: TGTGCCAGCAGTGCCATGGGGGGGGGCCAAGAGACCCAGTACTTC. Its translation: CASSAMGGGQETQYF. The chain employs TRBV2 and TRBJ2-5; 7 bases are a match to TRBD2. Germline trimming cut 4 bases from V and 1 base from J; bases unmatched to any gene: 6. The CDR3 has 15 amino acids. The germline gives CDR1 SNHLY, CDR2 FYNNEI.

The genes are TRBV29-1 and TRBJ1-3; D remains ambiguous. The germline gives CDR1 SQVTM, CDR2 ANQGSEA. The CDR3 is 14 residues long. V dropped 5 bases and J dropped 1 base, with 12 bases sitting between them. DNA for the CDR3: TGCAGCGTTCGAGGCGGATATTCTGGAAACACCATATATTTT. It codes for CSVRGGYSGNTIYF.

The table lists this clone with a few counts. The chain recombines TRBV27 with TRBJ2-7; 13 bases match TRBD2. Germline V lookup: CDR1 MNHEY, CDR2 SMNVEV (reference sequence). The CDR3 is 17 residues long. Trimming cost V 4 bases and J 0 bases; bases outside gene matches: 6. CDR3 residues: CASSWRTSGSFSYEQYF. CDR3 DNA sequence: TGTGCCAGCAGTTGGAGGACTAGCGGGAGTTTCTCCTACGAGCAGTACTTC.

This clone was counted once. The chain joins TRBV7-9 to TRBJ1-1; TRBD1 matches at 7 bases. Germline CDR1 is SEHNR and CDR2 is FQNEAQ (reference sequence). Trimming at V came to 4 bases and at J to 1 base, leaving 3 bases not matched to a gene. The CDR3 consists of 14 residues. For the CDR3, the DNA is TGTGCCAGCAGCTCCTACAGGGGGAACACTGAAGCTTTCTTT. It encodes CASSSYRGNTEAFF.

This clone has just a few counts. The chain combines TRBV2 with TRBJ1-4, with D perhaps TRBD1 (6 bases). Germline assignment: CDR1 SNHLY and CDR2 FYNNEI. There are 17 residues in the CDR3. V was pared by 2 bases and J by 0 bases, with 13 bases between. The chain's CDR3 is CASSETGGSATNEKLFF. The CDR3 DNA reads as TGTGCCAGCAGTGAAACGGGGGGCTCTGCAACTAATGAAAAACTGTTTTTT.